Listed here is a single TCR beta chain. This sample stems from a study of circulating and synovial CD4+ cells in juvenile arthritis. Repertoires were generated with immunoSEQ multiplex PCR, while TCRdb's copy carries only in-frame clones and drops some. The sample consists of 15,000 to 20,000 clones, around nine tenths of them appearing once. Germline values: CDR1 SGHDN, CDR2 FVKESK. V shed 3 bases, J shed 9 bases, and the junction held 8 bases outside the gene matches. The CDR3 is 15 residues long. The sequence was obtained from a human donor with juvenile idiopathic arthritis. This rearrangement joins TRBV14 to TRBJ2-1; TRBD2 matches at 10 bases. Sequenced sample: CD4+ T cells from blood. The CDR3 sequence is CASSHWSGGAFEQFF. The DNA of the CDR3 is TGTGCCAGCAGCCATTGGAGCGGGGGGGCCTTTGAGCAGTTCTTC. The full variable domain, completed using reference TRBV14 and TRBJ2-1, is EAGVTQFPSHSVIEKGQTVTLRCDPISGHDNLYWYRRVMGKEIKFLLHFVKESKQDESGMPNNRFLAERTGGTYSTLKVQPAELEDSGVYFCASSHWSGGAFEQFFGPGTRLTVL.